This TCR beta chain appears in the sequencing data of a study of blood T cells in healthy people across ages. With respect to this clonotype: The antigen is not known. One end of the junction varies from germline; a read error may be responsible.

Primed by a sample-barcoded 5' primer and a J-beta primer mix, a second PCR proceeded for roughly 6 to 12 cycles. Each cDNA molecule carried a tag from a template-switch adaptor that contained 12 random nucleotides. TCRdb re-derived calls from the 5' RACE reads in MiXCR, one entry per CDR3 protein. Among about 650,000 distinct CDR3 sequences listed, about a third were seen once. Study-level results: Versus aged donors, long-lived donors had higher diversity and more naive CD4+ cells.

The length of the CDR3 is 16 residues. The germline gives CDR1 SGHVS, CDR2 FNYEAQ. The material sequenced was blood. This clonotype was obtained from a woman aged 80 or older in good health. This sequence joins TRBV7-6 and TRBJ2-3, with 8 bases that match TRBD2. The CDR3 region has the DNA TGTGTCAGCAGCTTAGACGGAGCGGGGGATACCGATACGCAGTATTTT. This translates into CVSSLDGAGDTDTQYF.